This TCR beta chain was captured by sequencing in a study of T cell responses to AZD1222 COVID-19 vaccine. Sequencing used immunoSEQ multiplex PCR; TCRdb keeps in-frame clones, though not all of them. Among over 150,000 clones listed, roughly 89% were seen once. The CDR3 spans 14 residues. From germline, CDR1 is KGHSH and CDR2 LQKENI. The V end lost 3 bases, the J end lost 9 bases, and 18 bases lay between the germline ends. Findings and caveats of the study: Compared with day 0, the breadth and depth of the Spike-specific TCR repertoire rose significantly after two doses of AZD1222. Sampling captured repertoires only after the peak T cell response. White British ancestry dominated among donors, who included more females, and clonal diversity was possibly underestimated. Unmutated variant regions are reportedly the target of nearly half of TCRs that are spike-specific.

In regard to this clone: Its antigen is not identified.

This receptor was taken from an adult in good health. The chain employs TRBV18 and TRBJ2-7; D remains unclear. This specimen consisted of peripheral blood, obtained on day 0 of AZD1222 vaccination. CDR3 sequence: CASSPGPSELRQYF. CDR3 in DNA: TGTGCCAGCTCACCTGGGCCTTCTGAGTTGAGGCAGTACTTC. Full variable domain (outside the CDR3, taken from reference TRBV18 and TRBJ2-7): NAGVMQNPRHLVRRRGQEARLRCSPMKGHSHVYWYRQLPEEGLKFMVYLQKENIIDESGMPKERFSAEFPKEGPSILRIQQVVRGDSAAYFCASSPGPSELRQYFGPGTRLTVT.